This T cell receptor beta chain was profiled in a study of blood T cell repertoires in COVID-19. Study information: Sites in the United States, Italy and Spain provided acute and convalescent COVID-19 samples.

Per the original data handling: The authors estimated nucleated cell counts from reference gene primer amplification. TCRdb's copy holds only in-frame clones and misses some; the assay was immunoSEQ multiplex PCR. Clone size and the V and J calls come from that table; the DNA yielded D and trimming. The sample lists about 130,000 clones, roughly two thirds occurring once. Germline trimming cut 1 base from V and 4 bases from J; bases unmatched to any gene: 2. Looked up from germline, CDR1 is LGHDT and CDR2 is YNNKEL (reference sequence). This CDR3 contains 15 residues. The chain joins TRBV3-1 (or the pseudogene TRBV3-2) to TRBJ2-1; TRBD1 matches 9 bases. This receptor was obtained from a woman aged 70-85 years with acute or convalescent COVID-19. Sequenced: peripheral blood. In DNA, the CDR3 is TGTGCCAGCAGCCAAGTGGGACAGGGTTACAATGAGCAGTTCTTC. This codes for CASSQVGQGYNEQFF.